This TCR beta chain was retrieved from a study of cytomegalovirus exposure and HLA in healthy donors. Study-wide results and caveats: Near-uniform donor sequencing depth was presumed by presence/absence analyses. Reportedly, diagnosis of cytomegalovirus status by the classifier showed high specificity and sensitivity. One variant, a missense change in DCLRE1C, was linked in a later analysis to TCR beta V- and J-gene trimming.

13 Jbeta primers and 60 Vbeta primers were used for the PCR. Some clones are missing from TCRdb's copy, which holds only in-frame ones; the method was immunoSEQ multiplex PCR. The sample consists of about 200,000 clones, 83% of them appearing once. Likely unrecorded immune exposures existed in these nominally healthy donors. This clone came up a few times. Antigen unknown. Material: PBMCs. The sequence was obtained from a man aged 35-49 years in good health and CMV-seropositive.

CDR3 DNA: TGTGCCAGCAGTTACCGACAGGGGGGGACCCAGTACTTC. Its translation: CASSYRQGGTQYF. This sequence joins TRBV6-5 and TRBJ2-5, with TRBD1 identical over 9 bases. Germline CDR1 MNHEY, CDR2 SVGAGI. J gave up 7 bases and V 2 bases, and 2 bases lay outside the gene matches. This CDR3 is built from 13 residues.